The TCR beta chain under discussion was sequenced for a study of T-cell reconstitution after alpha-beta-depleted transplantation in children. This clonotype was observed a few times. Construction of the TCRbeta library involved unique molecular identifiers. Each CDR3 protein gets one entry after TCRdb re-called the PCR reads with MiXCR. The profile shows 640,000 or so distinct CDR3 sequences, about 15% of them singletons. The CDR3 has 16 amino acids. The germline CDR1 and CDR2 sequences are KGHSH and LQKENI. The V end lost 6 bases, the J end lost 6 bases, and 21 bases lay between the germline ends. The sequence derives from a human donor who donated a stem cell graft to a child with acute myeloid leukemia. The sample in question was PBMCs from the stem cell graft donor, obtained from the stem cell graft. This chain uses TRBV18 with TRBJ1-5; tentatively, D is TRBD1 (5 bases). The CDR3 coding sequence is TGTGCCAGCTCCGACGCCGGGGGGGAGGGCCGTCAGCCCCAGCATTTT. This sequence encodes CASSDAGGEGRQPQHF.